The T cell receptor beta chain under discussion was sequenced for a study of vaccination effects on CD4 cells after COVID-19. Overall study context: Median timing of post-vaccine samples was 72 days after the second dose. Study results and limitations: Clonal contraction was marked in infection- and vaccine-induced clones late after vaccination.

Notes on this clone: Its matching antigen is unknown.

Sequencing used immunoSEQ multiplex PCR; TCRdb keeps in-frame clones, though not all of them. This table has over 25,000 clones, roughly four fifths appearing once. CDR1 and CDR2 from the germline V gene are SEHNR and FQNEAQ (reference sequence). Trimming shortened V by 1 base and J by 2 bases, and 14 bases separated the two germline ends. CDR3 size: 16 residues. Expansion of antigen-specific CD4+ T cells with viral peptide pools was carried out by the ViraFEST assay before sequencing. At the end of about 10 days of culture, CD4+ T cells were isolated. Vaccination of participants consisted of two doses of either the BNT162b2 or mRNA-1273 vaccine. Vaccinated recipients, who were negative for nucleocapsid antibodies, had no history of SARS-CoV-2 infection. Researchers reported culturing 2 million to 2.5 million PBMC in each well, adding 8 to 10 IU/ml IL-2 and 10 ug/ml peptides.

The TCR comes from a human donor who received a COVID-19 vaccine. This rearrangement joins TRBV7-9 to TRBJ1-2, with D perhaps matching TRBD1 (5 bases). Sample: CD4+ T cells from PBMCs cultured with HCoV-229E spike peptides, taken after COVID-19 vaccination. As DNA, the CDR3 is TGTGCCAGCAGCTTAGAGGCCCGGGGGTGGAACTATGGCTACACCTTC. Translated, it gives CASSLEARGWNYGYTF.